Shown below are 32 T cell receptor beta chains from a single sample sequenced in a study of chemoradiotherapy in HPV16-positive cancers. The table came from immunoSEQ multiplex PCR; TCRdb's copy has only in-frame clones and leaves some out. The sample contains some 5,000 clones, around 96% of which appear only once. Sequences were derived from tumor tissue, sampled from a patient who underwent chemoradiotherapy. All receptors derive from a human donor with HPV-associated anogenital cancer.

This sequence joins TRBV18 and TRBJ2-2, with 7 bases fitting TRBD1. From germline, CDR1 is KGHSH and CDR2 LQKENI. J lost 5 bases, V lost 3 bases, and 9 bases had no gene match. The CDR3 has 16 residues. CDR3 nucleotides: TGTGCCAGCTCACCCGTAATCGAGACAGGGACCGGGGAGCTGTTTTTT. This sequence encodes CASSPVIETGTGELFF.

This chain's CDR3 is CASSLGPGKETQYF. The CDR3 nucleotides read TGTGCCAGCAGCTTAGGGCCCGGGAAAGAGACCCAGTACTTC. V and J are TRBV7-2 and TRBJ2-5; D is perhaps TRBD2 (5 bases). With 1 base removed from V and 3 bases from J, the gap between germline ends came to 9 bases. The CDR3 is 14 residues long. Germline V gene data show CDR1 as SGHTA and CDR2 as FQGNSA.

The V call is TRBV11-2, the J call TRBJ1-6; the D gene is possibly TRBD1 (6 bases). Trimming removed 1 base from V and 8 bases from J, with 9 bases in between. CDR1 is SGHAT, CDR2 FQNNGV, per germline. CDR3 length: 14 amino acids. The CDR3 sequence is CASSLGQGYSPLHF. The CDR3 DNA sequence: TGTGCCAGCAGCTTAGGCCAGGGGTATTCACCCCTCCACTTT. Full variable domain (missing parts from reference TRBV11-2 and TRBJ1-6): EAGVAQSPRYKIIEKRQSVAFWCNPISGHATLYWYQQILGQGPKLLIQFQNNGVVDDSQLPKDRFSAERLKGVDSTLKIQPAKLEDSAVYLCASSLGQGYSPLHFGNGTRLTVT.

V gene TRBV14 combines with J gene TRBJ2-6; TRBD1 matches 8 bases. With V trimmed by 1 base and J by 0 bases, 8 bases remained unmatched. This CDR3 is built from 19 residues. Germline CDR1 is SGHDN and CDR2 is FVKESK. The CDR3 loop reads CASSQAWGQVVSGANVLTF. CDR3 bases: TGTGCCAGCAGCCAAGCGTGGGGACAGGTCGTCTCTGGGGCCAACGTCCTGACTTTC.

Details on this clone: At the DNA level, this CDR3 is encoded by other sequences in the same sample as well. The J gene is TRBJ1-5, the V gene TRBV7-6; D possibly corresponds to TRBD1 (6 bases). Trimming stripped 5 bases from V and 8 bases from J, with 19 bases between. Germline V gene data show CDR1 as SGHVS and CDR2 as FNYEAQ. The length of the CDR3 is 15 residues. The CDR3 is CASSPISGGGEPQHF. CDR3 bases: TGTGCCAGCAGCCCGATTTCGGGGGGCGGGGAGCCCCAGCATTTT.

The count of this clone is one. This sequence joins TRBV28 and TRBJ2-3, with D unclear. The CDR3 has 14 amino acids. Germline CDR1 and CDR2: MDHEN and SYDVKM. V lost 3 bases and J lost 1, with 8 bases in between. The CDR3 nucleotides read TGTGCCAGCAGTTTTCTCAGTGGCACAGATACGCAGTATTTT. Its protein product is CASSFLSGTDTQYF.

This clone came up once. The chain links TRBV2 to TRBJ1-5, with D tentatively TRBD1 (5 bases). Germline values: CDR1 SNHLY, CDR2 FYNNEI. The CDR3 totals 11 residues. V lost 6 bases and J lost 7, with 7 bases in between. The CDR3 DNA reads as TGTGCCAGCAGGAAGGGGCAGCCCCAGCATTTT. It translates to CASRKGQPQHF.

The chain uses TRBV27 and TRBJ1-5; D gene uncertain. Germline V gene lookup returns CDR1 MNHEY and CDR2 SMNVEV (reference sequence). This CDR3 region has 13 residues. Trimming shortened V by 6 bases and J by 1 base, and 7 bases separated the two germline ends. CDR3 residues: CASSAGSNQPQHF. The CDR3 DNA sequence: TGTGCCAGCAGCGCGGGGAGCAATCAGCCCCAGCATTTT.

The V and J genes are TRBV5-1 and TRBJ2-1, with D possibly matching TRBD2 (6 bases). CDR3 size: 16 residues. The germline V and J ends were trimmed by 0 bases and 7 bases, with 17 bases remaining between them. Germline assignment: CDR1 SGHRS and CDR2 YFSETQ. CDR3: CASSLGPAGSGNEQFF. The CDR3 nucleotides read TGCGCCAGCAGCTTGGGGCCAGCGGGTTCTGGGAATGAGCAGTTCTTC.

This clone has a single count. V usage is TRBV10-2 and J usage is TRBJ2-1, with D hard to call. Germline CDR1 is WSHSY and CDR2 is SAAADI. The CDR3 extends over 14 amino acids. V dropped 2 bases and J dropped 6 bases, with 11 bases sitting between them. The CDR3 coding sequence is TGCGCCAGCAGTGAGGGCAGTGCGGTCAATGAGCAGTTCTTC. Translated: CASSEGSAVNEQFF.

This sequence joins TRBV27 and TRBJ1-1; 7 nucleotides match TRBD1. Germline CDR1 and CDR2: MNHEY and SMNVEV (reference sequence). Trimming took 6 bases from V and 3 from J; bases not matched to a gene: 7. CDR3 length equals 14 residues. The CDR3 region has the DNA TGTGCCAGCAGCTGGGACAGTTTGGACACTGAAGCTTTCTTT. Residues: CASSWDSLDTEAFF.

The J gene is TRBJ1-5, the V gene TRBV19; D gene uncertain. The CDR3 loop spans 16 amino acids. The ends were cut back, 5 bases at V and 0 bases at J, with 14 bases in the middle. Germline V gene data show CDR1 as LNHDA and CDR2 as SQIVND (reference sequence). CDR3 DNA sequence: TGTGCCAGTAGTTCTAGACGGGAATATAGCAATCAGCCCCAGCATTTT. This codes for CASSSRREYSNQPQHF.

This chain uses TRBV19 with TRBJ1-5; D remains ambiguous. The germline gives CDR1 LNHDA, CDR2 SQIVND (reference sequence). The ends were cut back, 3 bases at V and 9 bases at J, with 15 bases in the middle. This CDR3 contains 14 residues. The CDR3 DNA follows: TGTGCCAGTAGTATCTCGGGCCCAAGCGCGCCCCAGCATTTT. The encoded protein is CASSISGPSAPQHF.

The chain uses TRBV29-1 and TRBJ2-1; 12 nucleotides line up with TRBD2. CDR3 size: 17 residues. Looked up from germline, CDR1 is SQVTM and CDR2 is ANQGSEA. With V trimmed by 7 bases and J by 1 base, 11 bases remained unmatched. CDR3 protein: CSGRLAGAARSYNEQFF. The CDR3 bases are TGCAGCGGCAGACTAGCGGGAGCCGCCAGGTCCTACAATGAGCAGTTCTTC.

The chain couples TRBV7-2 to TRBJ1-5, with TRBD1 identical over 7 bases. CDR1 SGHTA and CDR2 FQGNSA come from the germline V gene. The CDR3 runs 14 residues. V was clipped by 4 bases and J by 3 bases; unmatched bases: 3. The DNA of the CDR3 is TGTGCCAGCAGCTCGGGACAGCCCAATCAGCCCCAGCATTTT. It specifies CASSSGQPNQPQHF.

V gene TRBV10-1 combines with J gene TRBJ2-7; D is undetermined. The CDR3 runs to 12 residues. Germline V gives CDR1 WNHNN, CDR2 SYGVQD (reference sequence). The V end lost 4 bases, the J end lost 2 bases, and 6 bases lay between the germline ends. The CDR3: CASSANTYEQYF. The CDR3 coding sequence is TGCGCCAGCAGTGCCAACACCTACGAGCAGTACTTC.

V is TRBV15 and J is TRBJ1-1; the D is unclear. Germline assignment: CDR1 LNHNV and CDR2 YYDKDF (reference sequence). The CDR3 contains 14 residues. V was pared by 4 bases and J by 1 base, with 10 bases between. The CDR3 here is CATSIPSQNTEAFF. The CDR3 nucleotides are TGTGCCACCAGCATTCCCTCCCAGAACACTGAAGCTTTCTTT.

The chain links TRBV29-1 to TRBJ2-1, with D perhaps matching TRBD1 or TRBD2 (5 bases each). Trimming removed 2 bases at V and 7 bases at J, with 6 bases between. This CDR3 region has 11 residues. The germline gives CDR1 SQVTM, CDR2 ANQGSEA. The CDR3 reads CSVEWGNEQFF. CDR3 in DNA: TGCAGCGTTGAATGGGGGAATGAGCAGTTCTTC.

In DNA form, the CDR3 reads TGTGCCAGCAGAGCAGGACCCTACGAGCAGTACTTC. This gives the protein CASRAGPYEQYF. The chain is built from TRBV28 and TRBJ2-7; D is ambiguous. This CDR3 is built from 12 residues. Germline CDR1 reads MDHEN; CDR2 reads SYDVKM. The germline V and J ends were trimmed by 6 bases and 2 bases, with 8 bases remaining between them.

CDR3: CASSVGRGGTDTQYF. The DNA for the CDR3 is TGTGCCAGCAGCGTAGGTCGCGGGGGTACAGATACGCAGTATTTT. The rearrangement joins TRBV9 to TRBJ2-3; the match to TRBD2 covers 7 bases. Germline-derived CDR1 and CDR2 are SGDLS and YYNGEE. J was trimmed by 3 bases and V by 0 bases; bases with no gene match: 4. The CDR3 spans 15 residues. Supplemented by reference TRBV9 and TRBJ2-3, the full variable domain reads DSGVTQTPKHLITATGQRVTLRCSPRSGDLSVYWYQQSLDQGLQFLIQYYNGEERAKGNILERFSAQQFPDLHSELNLSSLELGDSALYFCASSVGRGGTDTQYFGPGTRLTVL.

The CDR3 DNA reads as TGTGCCATCAGTCCTGGACAGGGACGGGGCAACACTGAAGCTTTCTTT. Translated, it gives CAISPGQGRGNTEAFF. The chain combines TRBV10-3 with TRBJ1-1; TRBD1 matches at 8 bases. The CDR3 is 16 residues long. Trimming took 5 bases from V and 2 from J; bases not matched to a gene: 10. Germline CDR1 reads ENHRY; CDR2 reads SYGVKD.

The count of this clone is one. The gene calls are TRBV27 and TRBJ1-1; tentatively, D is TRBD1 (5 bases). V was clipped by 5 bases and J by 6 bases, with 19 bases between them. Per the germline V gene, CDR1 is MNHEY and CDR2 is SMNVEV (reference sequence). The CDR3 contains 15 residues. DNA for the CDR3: TGTGCCAGCAGTCCCAACCGGGGGTATGCAGCTGAAGCTTTCTTT. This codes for CASSPNRGYAAEAFF.

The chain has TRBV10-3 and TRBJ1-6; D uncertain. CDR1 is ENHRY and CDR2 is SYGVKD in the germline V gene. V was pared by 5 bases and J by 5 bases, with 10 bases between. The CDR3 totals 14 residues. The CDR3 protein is CAISLFRDNSPLHF. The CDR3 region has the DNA TGTGCCATCAGTCTTTTCCGGGATAATTCACCCCTCCACTTT.

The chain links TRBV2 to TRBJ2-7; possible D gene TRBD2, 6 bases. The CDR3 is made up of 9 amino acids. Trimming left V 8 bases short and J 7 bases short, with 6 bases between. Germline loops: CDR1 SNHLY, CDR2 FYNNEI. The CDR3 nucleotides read TGTGCCAGCGGGGGGGAGCAGTACTTC. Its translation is CASGGEQYF.

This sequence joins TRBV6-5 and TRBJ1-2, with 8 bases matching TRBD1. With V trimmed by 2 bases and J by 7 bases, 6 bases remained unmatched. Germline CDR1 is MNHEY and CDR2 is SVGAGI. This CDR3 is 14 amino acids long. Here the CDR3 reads CASSYQGASSGYTF. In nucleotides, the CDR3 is TGTGCCAGCAGTTACCAGGGGGCGAGCTCTGGCTACACCTTC.

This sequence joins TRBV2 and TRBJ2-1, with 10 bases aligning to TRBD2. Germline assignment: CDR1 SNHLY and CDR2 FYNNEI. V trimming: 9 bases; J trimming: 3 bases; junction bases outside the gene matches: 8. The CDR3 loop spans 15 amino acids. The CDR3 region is CASQLAGAGYNEQFF. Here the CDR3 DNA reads TGTGCCAGTCAGCTAGCGGGAGCGGGCTACAATGAGCAGTTCTTC.

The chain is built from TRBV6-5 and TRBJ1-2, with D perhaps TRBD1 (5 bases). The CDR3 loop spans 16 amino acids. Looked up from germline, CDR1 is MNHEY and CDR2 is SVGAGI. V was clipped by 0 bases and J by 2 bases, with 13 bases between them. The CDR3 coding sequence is TGTGCCAGCAGTTACTCGCAAGGGGCGGTAAACTATGGCTACACCTTC. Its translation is CASSYSQGAVNYGYTF.

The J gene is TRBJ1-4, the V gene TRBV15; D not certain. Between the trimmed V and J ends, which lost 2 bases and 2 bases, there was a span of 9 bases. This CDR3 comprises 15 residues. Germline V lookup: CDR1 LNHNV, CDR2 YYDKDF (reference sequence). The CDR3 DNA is TGTGCCACCAGCAGATCCTCTAGTACTAATGAAAAACTGTTTTTT. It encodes CATSRSSSTNEKLFF.

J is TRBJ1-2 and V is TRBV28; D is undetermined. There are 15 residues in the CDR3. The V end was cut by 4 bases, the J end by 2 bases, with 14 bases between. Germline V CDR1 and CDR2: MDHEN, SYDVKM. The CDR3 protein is CASSSATRSNYGYTF. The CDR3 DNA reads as TGTGCCAGCAGTTCCGCGACCCGTTCCAACTATGGCTACACCTTC.

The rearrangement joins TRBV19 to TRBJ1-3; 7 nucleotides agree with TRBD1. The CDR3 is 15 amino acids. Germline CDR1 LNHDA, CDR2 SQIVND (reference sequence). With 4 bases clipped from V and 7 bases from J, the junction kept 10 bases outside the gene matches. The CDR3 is CASSTTGWWANTIYF. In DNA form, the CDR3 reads TGTGCCAGTAGTACGACAGGGTGGTGGGCGAACACCATATATTTT.

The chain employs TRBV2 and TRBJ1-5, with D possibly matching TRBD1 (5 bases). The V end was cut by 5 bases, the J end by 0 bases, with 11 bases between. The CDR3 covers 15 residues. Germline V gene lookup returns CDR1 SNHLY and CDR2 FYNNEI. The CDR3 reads CASSSTTVSNQPQHF. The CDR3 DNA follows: TGTGCCAGCAGTTCAACGACAGTTAGCAATCAGCCCCAGCATTTT.

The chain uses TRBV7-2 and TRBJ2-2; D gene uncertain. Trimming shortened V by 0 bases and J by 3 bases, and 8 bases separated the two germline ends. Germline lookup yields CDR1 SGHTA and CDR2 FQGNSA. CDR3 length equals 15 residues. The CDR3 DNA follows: TGTGCCAGCAGCTTAGCGGAGTCCTACACCGGGGAGCTGTTTTTT. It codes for CASSLAESYTGELFF. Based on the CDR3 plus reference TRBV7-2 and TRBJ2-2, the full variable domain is GAGVSQSPSNKVTEKGKDVELRCDPISGHTALYWYRQSLGQGLEFLIYFQGNSAPDKSGLPSDRFSAERTGGSVSTLTIQRTQQEDSAVYLCASSLAESYTGELFFGEGSRLTVL.